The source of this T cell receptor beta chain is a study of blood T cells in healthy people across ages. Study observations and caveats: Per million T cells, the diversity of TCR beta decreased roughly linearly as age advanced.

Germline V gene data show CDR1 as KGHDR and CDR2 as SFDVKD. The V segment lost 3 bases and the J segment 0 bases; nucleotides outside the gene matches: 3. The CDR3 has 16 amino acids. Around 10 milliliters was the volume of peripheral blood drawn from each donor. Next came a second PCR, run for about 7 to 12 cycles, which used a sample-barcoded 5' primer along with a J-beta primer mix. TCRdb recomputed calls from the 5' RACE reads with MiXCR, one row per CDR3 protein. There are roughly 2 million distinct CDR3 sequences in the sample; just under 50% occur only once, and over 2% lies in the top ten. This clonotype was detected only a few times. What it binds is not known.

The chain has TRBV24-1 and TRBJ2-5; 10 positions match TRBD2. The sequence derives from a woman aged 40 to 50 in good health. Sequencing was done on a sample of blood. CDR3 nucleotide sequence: TGTGCCACCAGTGATCTTGGACTAGCGGACCAAGAGACCCAGTACTTC. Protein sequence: CATSDLGLADQETQYF.